This T cell receptor (beta chain) derives from a study of blood T cell repertoires in COVID-19. V lost 4 bases, J lost 7 bases, and 14 bases lay in between. The CDR3 loop spans 13 amino acids. The germline V gene encodes CDR1 MGHRA and CDR2 YSYEKL. The protocol was immunoSEQ multiplex PCR, while the TCRdb copy is restricted to in-frame clones and leaves out a portion. The table lists roughly 200,000 clones, approximately 88% of them singletons, with about 7% in the top ten. Enrolled during active infection, Seattle patients were then followed longitudinally. This clonotype was obtained from a woman aged 40-49 years with COVID-19, enrolled during active disease. V gene TRBV4-1 combines with J gene TRBJ2-7, with D possibly matching TRBD2 (5 bases). The sequenced material came from peripheral blood. The CDR3 DNA is TGCGCCAGCAGCCCTCCGGGGTCGGAAGAGCAGTACTTC. Its translation is CASSPPGSEEQYF.